This T cell receptor (beta chain) was captured in a study of STAT3 mutations in large granular lymphocyte leukemia. Turning to the study itself: Roughly half of the longitudinally sequenced T-LGLL patients carried detectable canonical activating STAT3 mutations. Study-wide points: Some patients had dominant TCR clones larger than their STAT3 mutant burden. Every T-LGLL patient had at least one immunodominant TCRbeta clonotype.

The protocol was immunoSEQ multiplex PCR, while the TCRdb copy is restricted to in-frame clones and leaves out a portion. The table shows 15,000 or so clones, with approximately 84% occurring only once. This CDR3 has 15 residues. Per germline, CDR1 MNHNS and CDR2 SASEGT. V was shortened by 0 bases and J by 1 base, with 10 bases between the two germline ends. The sample holds a few counts of this clone. Its antigen is as yet unknown. This TCR was sampled from a man aged 50 to 60 with T-cell large granular lymphocyte leukemia. Some clones in this sample may be carry-over from other donors' samples. The V and J genes are TRBV6-1 and TRBJ2-7; possibly TRBD1 for D (6 bases). The specimen sequenced was peripheral blood mononuclear cells. CDR3 sequence: CASSEASTGSYEQYF. CDR3 nucleotide sequence: TGTGCCAGCAGTGAAGCGTCGACAGGTTCCTACGAGCAGTACTTC.